The clone carrying this T cell receptor beta chain was seen a few times. Its target is not known. This could be a read error, since a much larger clone is one nucleotide away. The data were taken from a study of blood T cells in healthy people across ages. Overall study results and limits: TCR beta diversity was tightly associated with the proportion of naive T cells.

This CDR3 has 17 residues. From germline, CDR1 is LGHNA and CDR2 YSLEER. Primed by a sample-barcoded 5' primer and a J-beta primer mix, a second PCR proceeded for about 6 to 12 cycles. No fewer than 3 million CDR3-containing paired-end reads came from each sample. TCRdb processed the 5' RACE reads anew with MiXCR; each CDR3 protein has one entry. The sample carries around 1,900,000 distinct CDR3 sequences, roughly 43% recorded once. The sample taken for sequencing was blood. The chain couples TRBV4-3 to TRBJ2-6; the D call may be TRBD1 or TRBD2 (5 bases each). The clonotype was recovered from a human donor in good health. CDR3 in amino acids: CASSQDGSSSGGNVLTF. CDR3 nucleotide sequence: TGCGCCAGCAGCCAAGATGGATCTTCCTCTGGGGGCAACGTCCTGACTTTC.